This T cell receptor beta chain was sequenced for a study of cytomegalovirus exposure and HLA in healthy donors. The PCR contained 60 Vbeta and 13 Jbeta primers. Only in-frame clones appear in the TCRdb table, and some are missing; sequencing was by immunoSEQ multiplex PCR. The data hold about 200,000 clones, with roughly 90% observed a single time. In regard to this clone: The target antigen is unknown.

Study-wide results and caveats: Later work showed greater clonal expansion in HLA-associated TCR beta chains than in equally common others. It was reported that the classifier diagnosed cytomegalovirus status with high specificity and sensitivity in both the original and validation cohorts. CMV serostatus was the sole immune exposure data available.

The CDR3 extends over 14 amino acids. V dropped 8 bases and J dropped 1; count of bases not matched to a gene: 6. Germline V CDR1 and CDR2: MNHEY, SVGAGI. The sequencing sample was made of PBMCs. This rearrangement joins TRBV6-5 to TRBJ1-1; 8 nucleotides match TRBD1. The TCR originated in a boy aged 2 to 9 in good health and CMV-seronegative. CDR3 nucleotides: TGTGCCAGCCAATGGGACAGGTCGAACACTGAAGCTTTCTTT. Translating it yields CASQWDRSNTEAFF.